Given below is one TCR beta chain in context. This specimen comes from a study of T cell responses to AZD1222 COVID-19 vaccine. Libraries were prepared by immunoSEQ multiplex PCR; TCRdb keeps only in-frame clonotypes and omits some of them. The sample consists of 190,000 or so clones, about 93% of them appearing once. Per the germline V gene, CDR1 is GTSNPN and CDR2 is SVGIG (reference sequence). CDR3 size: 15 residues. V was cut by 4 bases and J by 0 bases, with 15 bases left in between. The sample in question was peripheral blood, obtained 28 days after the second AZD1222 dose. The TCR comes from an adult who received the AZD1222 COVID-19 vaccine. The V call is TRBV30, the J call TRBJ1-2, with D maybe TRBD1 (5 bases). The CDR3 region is CAWTQGAPTNYGYTF. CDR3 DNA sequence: TGTGCCTGGACCCAGGGAGCCCCGACTAACTATGGCTACACCTTC.